A selection of T cell receptor beta chains follows, all from one sample in a study of shared clonotypes between healthy human individuals. Measured with immunoSEQ multiplex PCR; TCRdb has only the in-frame clones, and not every one. Seen here are more than 550,000 clones, about 92% observed once, and the top ten hold more than 20%. The sequencing sample was made of naive CD8+ T cells sorted from blood. The receptors come from a man aged 25 to 40 in good health. Both conserved end residues are part of each CDR3. A D gene is named only where the DNA matches it firmly. Clone size appears in some rows only: once, few, many, or a class for an expanded clone.

abundance,j_gene,v_gene,d_gene,CDR3aa,CDR3nt
.,TRBJ2-2,TRBV2,.,CASSEQGFGELFF,TGTGCCAGCAGTGAACAGGGTTTCGGGGAGCTGTTTTTT
.,TRBJ2-7,TRBV7-9,.,CASSPGLPPYEQYF,TGTGCCAGCAGCCCCGGACTACCGCCCTACGAGCAGTACTTC
.,TRBJ2-3,TRBV27,TRBD2,CASSLSVHPQLAGEWDTQYF,TGTGCCAGCAGTTTATCGGTACACCCCCAACTAGCGGGAGAGTGGGATACGCAGTATTTT
.,TRBJ2-1,TRBV7-3,.,CASSPRRGLFNEQFF,TGTGCCAGCAGCCCCCGACGGGGGCTTTTCAATGAGCAGTTCTTC
.,TRBJ2-7,TRBV4-3,TRBD2,CASSQVLEGEVERENEQYF,TGCGCCAGCAGCCAAGTTTTAGAGGGGGAGGTGGAGCGGGAGAACGAGCAGTACTTC
.,TRBJ2-5,TRBV7-2,.,CASSLGPGTETQYF,TGTGCCAGCAGCTTAGGGCCAGGGACAGAGACCCAGTACTTC
.,TRBJ1-4,TRBV4-1,.,CASSQKEPYEKLFF,TGCGCCAGCAGCCAGAAAGAACCTTATGAAAAACTGTTTTTT
.,TRBJ1-2,TRBV6-6,.,CASVSRANYGYTF,TGTGCCAGCGTCTCTCGGGCTAACTATGGCTACACCTTC
.,TRBJ1-1,TRBV10-1,.,CASSELGAGTEAFF,TGCGCCAGCAGTGAGTTGGGGGCCGGCACTGAAGCTTTCTTT
.,TRBJ2-1,TRBV4-2,TRBD2,CASRRTSGSNNEQFF,TGTGCCAGCAGAAGGACTAGCGGGAGTAACAATGAGCAGTTCTTC
.,TRBJ2-7,TRBV29-1,.,CSVGPGLYEQYF,TGCAGCGTGGGCCCGGGACTCTACGAGCAGTACTTC
.,TRBJ2-1,TRBV10-2,TRBD2,CASSDRTSGNNEQFF,TGCGCCAGCAGTGATCGGACTAGCGGGAACAATGAGCAGTTCTTC
.,TRBJ1-2,TRBV19,.,CASSIEVSGMDYGYTF,TGTGCCAGTAGTATAGAAGTTTCAGGGATGGACTATGGCTACACCTTC
.,TRBJ2-1,TRBV19,.,CASSIGNNEQFF,TGTGCCAGTAGTATAGGGAACAATGAGCAGTTCTTC
.,TRBJ2-7,TRBV7-2,.,CASSPYGGYEQYF,TGTGCCAGCAGCCCATACGGGGGTTACGAGCAGTACTTC
.,TRBJ2-7,TRBV7-8,.,CASSLDFFGGPSSYEQYF,TGTGCCAGCAGCTTAGATTTCTTCGGCGGCCCTAGCTCCTACGAGCAGTACTTC
.,TRBJ2-1,TRBV9,.,CASSVGKGLTAEQFF,TGTGCCAGCAGCGTCGGTAAGGGACTCACCGCCGAGCAGTTCTTC
.,TRBJ2-1,TRBV11-2,TRBD1,CASSLGQGAYNEQFF,TGTGCCAGCAGCTTAGGACAGGGGGCCTACAATGAGCAGTTCTTC
.,TRBJ1-3,TRBV7-2,.,CASSLYPGIAGNTIYF,TGTGCCAGCAGCTTATACCCGGGCATCGCTGGAAACACCATATATTTT
.,TRBJ1-1,TRBV27,.,CASMGFTEAFF,TGTGCCAGCATGGGTTTTACTGAAGCTTTCTTT
.,TRBJ2-7,TRBV28,TRBD1,CASSFRGLNYEQYF,TGTGCCAGCAGTTTTAGGGGGCTTAACTACGAGCAGTACTTC
.,TRBJ2-1,TRBV6-1,TRBD2,CASSGTSGGAERFF,TGTGCCAGCAGTGGTACTAGCGGGGGGGCGGAGCGGTTCTTC
.,TRBJ2-1,TRBV5-5,.,CASSFEGDNEQFF,TGTGCCAGCAGCTTCGAGGGGGACAATGAGCAGTTCTTC
.,TRBJ2-2,TRBV7-9,.,CASSHGGALTGELFF,TGTGCCAGCAGCCACGGAGGGGCGCTTACCGGGGAGCTGTTTTTT
few,TRBJ2-7,TRBV7-2,TRBD2,CASSLVAGGLYEQYF,TGTGCCAGCAGCTTAGTGGCGGGAGGACTCTACGAGCAGTACTTC
few,TRBJ1-1,TRBV5-1,.,CASKLNTEAFF,TGCGCCAGCAAACTGAACACTGAAGCTTTCTTT
.,TRBJ2-1,TRBV28,TRBD1,CASSFRTVRGLTEYNEQFF,TGTGCCAGCAGTTTTAGAACAGTGAGGGGGCTAACCGAGTACAATGAGCAGTTCTTC
.,TRBJ2-7,TRBV7-6,.,CASSLGPQGYEQYF,TGTGCCAGCAGCTTAGGACCACAGGGTTACGAGCAGTACTTC
.,TRBJ2-5,TRBV28,.,CASTAAQETQYF,TGTGCCAGCACTGCGGCACAAGAGACCCAGTACTTC
.,TRBJ1-2,TRBV6-1,.,CASSEEGRRDGYTF,TGTGCCAGCAGTGAAGAGGGGCGACGGGATGGCTACACCTTC
.,TRBJ2-7,TRBV19,TRBD1,CASSMPGQGSYEQYF,TGTGCCAGTAGCATGCCGGGACAGGGATCCTACGAGCAGTACTTC
.,TRBJ2-4,TRBV6-6,.,CASSYLENGAKNIQYF,TGTGCCAGCAGTTACTTAGAAAATGGAGCCAAAAACATTCAGTACTTC
.,TRBJ1-1,TRBV19,.,CASSMRAGLLRNTEAFF,TGTGCCAGTAGTATGCGCGCGGGGCTGTTAAGGAACACTGAAGCTTTCTTT
.,TRBJ2-1,TRBV7-3,TRBD2,CASSQPASGSSYNEQFF,TGTGCCAGCAGCCAACCGGCTAGCGGGAGCTCCTACAATGAGCAGTTCTTC
.,TRBJ1-2,TRBV9,TRBD1,CASSLRQGGNYGYTF,TGTGCCAGCAGCCTTAGACAGGGGGGGAACTATGGCTACACCTTC
.,TRBJ2-5,TRBV28,.,CASSFWGIGQETQYF,TGTGCCAGCAGTTTCTGGGGAATTGGACAAGAGACCCAGTACTTC
.,TRBJ2-7,TRBV29-1,.,CSVELGDSLGVQYF,TGCAGCGTTGAGTTAGGTGACAGTCTTGGGGTGCAGTACTTC
few,TRBJ2-7,TRBV6-1,.,CATIQNEQYF,TGTGCCACCATACAAAACGAGCAGTACTTC
.,TRBJ1-1,TRBV19,.,CASSIPTDTEAFF,TGTGCCAGTAGTATCCCGACAGACACTGAAGCTTTCTTT
.,TRBJ2-5,TRBV2,TRBD2,CASSPWTSGEETQYF,TGTGCCAGCAGTCCATGGACTAGCGGGGAAGAGACCCAGTACTTC
.,TRBJ1-1,TRBV7-9,.,CASSLPGMNTEAFF,TGTGCCAGCAGCTTACCAGGAATGAACACTGAAGCTTTCTTT
.,TRBJ2-1,TRBV5-1,.,CASSSVGNEQFF,TGCGCCAGCAGCTCGGTAGGGAATGAGCAGTTCTTC
few,TRBJ2-1,TRBV7-8,TRBD2,CASSLVYPSGSVMGNEQFF,TGTGCCAGCAGCTTAGTTTATCCTAGCGGGTCGGTCATGGGCAATGAGCAGTTCTTC
once,TRBJ2-7,TRBV7-9,TRBD1,CASSLQGYEQYF,TGTGCCAGCAGTCTACAGGGGTACGAGCAGTACTTC
.,TRBJ2-5,TRBV5-1,.,CASSSQDQETQYF,TGCGCCAGCAGCTCGCAAGATCAAGAGACCCAGTACTTC
.,TRBJ2-7,TRBV18,TRBD2,CASSPASGATYEQYF,TGTGCCAGCTCACCGGCTAGCGGGGCGACCTACGAGCAGTACTTC
.,TRBJ2-3,TRBV27,.,CASRPLSPSTDTQYF,TGTGCCAGCAGGCCATTGAGTCCTAGCACAGATACGCAGTATTTT
once,TRBJ1-5,TRBV5-1,.,CASSLSSNQPQHF,TGCGCCAGCAGCTTGTCTTCCAATCAGCCCCAGCATTTT
.,TRBJ1-2,TRBV9,.,CASSVGSTGGNYGYTF,TGTGCCAGCAGCGTAGGGTCTACGGGGGGAAACTATGGCTACACCTTC
.,TRBJ2-7,TRBV5-6,.,CASSFGGKPYEQYF,TGTGCCAGCAGCTTTGGGGGGAAACCCTACGAGCAGTACTTC
once,TRBJ2-3,TRBV6-6,.,CASSPTGDTQYF,TGTGCCAGCAGTCCCACGGGAGATACGCAGTATTTT
.,TRBJ2-5,TRBV27,TRBD2,CASRDWSGTSGQETQYF,TGTGCCAGCAGGGATTGGAGCGGGACTAGCGGCCAAGAGACCCAGTACTTC